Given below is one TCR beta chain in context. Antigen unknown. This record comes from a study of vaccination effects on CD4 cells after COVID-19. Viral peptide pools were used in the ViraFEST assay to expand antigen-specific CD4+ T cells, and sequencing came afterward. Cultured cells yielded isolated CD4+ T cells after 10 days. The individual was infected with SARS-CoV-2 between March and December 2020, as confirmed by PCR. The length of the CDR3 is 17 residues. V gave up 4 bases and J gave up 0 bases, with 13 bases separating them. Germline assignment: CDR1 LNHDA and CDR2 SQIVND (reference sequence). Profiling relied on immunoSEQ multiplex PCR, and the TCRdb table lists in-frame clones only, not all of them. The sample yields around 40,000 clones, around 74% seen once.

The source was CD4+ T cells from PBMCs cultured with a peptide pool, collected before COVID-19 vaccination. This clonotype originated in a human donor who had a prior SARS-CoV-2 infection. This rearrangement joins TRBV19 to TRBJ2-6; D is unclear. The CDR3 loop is CASSRARKVSGANVLTF. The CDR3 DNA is TGTGCCAGTAGTAGGGCGAGAAAAGTCTCTGGGGCCAACGTCCTGACTTTC. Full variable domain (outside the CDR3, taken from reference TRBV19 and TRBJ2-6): DGGITQSPKYLFRKEGQNVTLSCEQNLNHDAMYWYRQDPGQGLRLIYYSQIVNDFQKGDIAEGYSVSREKKESFPLTVTSAQKNPTAFYLCASSRARKVSGANVLTFGAGSRLTVL.